The following is a T cell receptor (beta chain) sequence with its context. Its target is unknown. This record comes from a study of cytomegalovirus exposure and HLA in healthy donors. General study findings and limits: Later genetic work tied a missense DCLRE1C variant to beta-chain V and J trimming. An assumption of roughly uniform sequencing depth across donors underlay the presence/absence analyses. Accurate predictions that matched the HLA-A and HLA-B alleles of most subjects were reportedly made from TCR beta sequences.

PCR was performed using 60 Vbeta and 13 Jbeta primers. Profiling relied on immunoSEQ multiplex PCR, and the TCRdb table lists in-frame clones only, not all of them. The sample contains around 150,000 clones, almost 80% of which appear only once. The sample taken for sequencing was PBMCs. The origin of this receptor is a man in his late teens or twenties in good health and CMV-seropositive.

The CDR3, as DNA: TGTGCCAGCAGTGAATGGGGGACAGGGAGCGGGGAGCTGTTTTTT. It encodes CASSEWGTGSGELFF. The rearrangement uses TRBV25-1 and TRBJ2-2; 9 bases fit TRBD1. The CDR3 is 15 amino acids. Losses at the gene ends were 1 base for V and 7 bases for J; bases not matched to a gene: 4. CDR1 MGHDK and CDR2 SYGVNS come from the germline V gene. Full variable domain (missing parts from reference TRBV25-1 and TRBJ2-2): EADIYQTPRYLVIGTGKKITLECSQTMGHDKMYWYQQDPGMELHLIHYSYGVNSTEKGDLSSESTVSRIRTEHFPLTLESARPSHTSQYLCASSEWGTGSGELFFGEGSRLTVL.